This TCR beta chain was sequenced in a study of shared clonotypes between healthy human individuals. The CDR3 extends over 12 amino acids. Trimming cost V 5 bases and J 5 bases, with 9 bases left between them. CDR1 is SGHTA and CDR2 is FQGNSA in the germline V gene. The protocol was immunoSEQ multiplex PCR, while the TCRdb copy is restricted to in-frame clones and leaves out a portion. The repertoire holds some 2.3 million clones, with approximately 93% as singletons. The TCR was taken from a young man in good health. Some clones in this sample may be carry-over from other donors' samples. Sequencing was performed on naive CD4+ T cells from PBMCs. The subset is: CD45RA+ positively selected. The gene calls are TRBV7-2 and TRBJ1-1, with TRBD1 as a possible D gene (5 bases). Here the CDR3 reads CASSRRGTEAFF. In DNA, the CDR3 is TGTGCCAGCAGCCGGAGGGGTACTGAAGCTTTCTTT.